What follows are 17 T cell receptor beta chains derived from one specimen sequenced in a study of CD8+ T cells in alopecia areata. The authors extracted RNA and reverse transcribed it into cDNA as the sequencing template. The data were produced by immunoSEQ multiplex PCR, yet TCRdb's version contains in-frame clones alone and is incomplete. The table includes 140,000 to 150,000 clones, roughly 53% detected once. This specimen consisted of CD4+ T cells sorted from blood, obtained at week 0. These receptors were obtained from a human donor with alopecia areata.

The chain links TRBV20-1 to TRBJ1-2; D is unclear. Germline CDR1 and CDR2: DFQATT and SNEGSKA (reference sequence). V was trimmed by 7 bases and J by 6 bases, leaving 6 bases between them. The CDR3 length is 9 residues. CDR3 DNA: TGCAGTGTTGCCGATGGCTACACCTTC. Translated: CSVADGYTF.

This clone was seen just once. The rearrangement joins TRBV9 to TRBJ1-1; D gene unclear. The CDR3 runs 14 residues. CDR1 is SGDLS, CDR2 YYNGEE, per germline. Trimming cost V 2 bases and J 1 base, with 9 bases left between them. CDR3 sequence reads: CASSVTGKNTEAFF. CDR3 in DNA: TGTGCCAGCAGCGTTACCGGGAAGAACACTGAAGCTTTCTTT.

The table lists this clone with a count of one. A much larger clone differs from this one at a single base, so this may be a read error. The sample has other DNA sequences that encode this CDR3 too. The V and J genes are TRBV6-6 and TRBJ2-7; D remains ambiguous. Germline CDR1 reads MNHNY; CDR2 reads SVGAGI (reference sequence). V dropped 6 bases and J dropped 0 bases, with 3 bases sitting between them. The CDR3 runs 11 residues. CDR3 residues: CASSPSYEQYF. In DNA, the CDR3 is TGTGCCAGCAGCCCCTCCTACGAGCAGTACTTC.

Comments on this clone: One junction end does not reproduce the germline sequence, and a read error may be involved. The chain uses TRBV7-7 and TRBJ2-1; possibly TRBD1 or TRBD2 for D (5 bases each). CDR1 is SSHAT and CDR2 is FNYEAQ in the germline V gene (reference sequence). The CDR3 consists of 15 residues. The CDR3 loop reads CASTTNGDVYNEQFF. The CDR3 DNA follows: TGTGCTAGCACCACAAATGGGGACGTCTACAATGAGCAGTTCTTC.

CDR3 region: CASSMNRGTQYF. For the CDR3, the DNA is TGTGCCAGCAGCATGAATAGGGGGACCCAGTACTTC. The V and J genes are TRBV13 and TRBJ2-5, with TRBD1 as a possible D gene (5 bases). The CDR3 has 12 amino acids. Germline-derived CDR1 and CDR2 are PRHDT and FYEKMQ (reference sequence). The V and J ends lost 5 bases and 7 bases respectively, with 11 bases between them. Supplemented by reference TRBV13 and TRBJ2-5, the full variable domain reads AAGVIQSPRHLIKEKRETATLKCYPIPRHDTVYWYQQGPGQDPQFLISFYEKMQSDKGSIPDRFSAQQFSDYHSELNMSSLELGDSALYFCASSMNRGTQYFGPGTRLLVL.

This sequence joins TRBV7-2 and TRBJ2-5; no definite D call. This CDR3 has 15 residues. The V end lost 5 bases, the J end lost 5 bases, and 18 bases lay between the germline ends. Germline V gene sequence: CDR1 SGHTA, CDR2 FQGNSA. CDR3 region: CASSTHIGIRETQYF. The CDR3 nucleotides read TGTGCCAGCAGCACCCATATCGGCATACGGGAGACCCAGTACTTC. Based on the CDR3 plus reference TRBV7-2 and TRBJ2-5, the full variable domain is GAGVSQSPSNKVTEKGKDVELRCDPISGHTALYWYRQSLGQGLEFLIYFQGNSAPDKSGLPSDRFSAERTGGSVSTLTIQRTQQEDSAVYLCASSTHIGIRETQYFGPGTRLLVL.

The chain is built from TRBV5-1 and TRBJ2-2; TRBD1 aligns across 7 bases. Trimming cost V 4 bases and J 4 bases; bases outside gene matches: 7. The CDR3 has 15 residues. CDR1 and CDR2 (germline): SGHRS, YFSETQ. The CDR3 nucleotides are TGCGCCAGCAGCCCCACAGGGGTGAGCACCGGGGAGCTGTTTTTT. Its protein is CASSPTGVSTGELFF.

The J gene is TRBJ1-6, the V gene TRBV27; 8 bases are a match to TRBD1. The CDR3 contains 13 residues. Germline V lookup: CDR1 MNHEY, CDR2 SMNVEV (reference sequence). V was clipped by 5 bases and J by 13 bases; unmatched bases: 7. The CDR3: CASSPRTGLPLHF. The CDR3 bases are TGTGCCAGCAGTCCCAGGACAGGGTTGCCCCTCCACTTT.

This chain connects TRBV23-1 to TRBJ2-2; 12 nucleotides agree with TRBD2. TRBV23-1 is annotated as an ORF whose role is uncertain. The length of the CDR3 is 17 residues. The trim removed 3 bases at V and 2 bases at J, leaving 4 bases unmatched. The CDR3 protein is CASSHWTSGANTGELFF. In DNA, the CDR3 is TGCGCCAGCAGTCATTGGACTAGCGGGGCCAACACCGGGGAGCTGTTTTTT.

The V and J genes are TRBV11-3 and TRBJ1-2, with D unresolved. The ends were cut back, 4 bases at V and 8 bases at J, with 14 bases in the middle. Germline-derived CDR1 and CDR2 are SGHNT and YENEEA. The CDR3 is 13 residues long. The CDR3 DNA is TGTGCCAGCAGCTCTAGCACCGTCGGGGGCTACACCTTC. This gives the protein CASSSSTVGGYTF.

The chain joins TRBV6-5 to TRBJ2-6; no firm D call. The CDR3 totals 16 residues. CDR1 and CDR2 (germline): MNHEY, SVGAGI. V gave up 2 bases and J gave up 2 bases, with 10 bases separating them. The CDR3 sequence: CASSYLSIAGANVLTF. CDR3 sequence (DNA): TGTGCCAGCAGTTACCTTTCTATCGCTGGGGCCAACGTCCTGACTTTC.

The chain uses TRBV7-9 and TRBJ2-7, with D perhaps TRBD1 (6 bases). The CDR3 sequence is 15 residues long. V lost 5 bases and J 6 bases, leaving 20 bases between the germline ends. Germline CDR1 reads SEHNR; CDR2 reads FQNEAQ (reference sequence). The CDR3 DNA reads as TGTGCCAGCAGCCCTGGGGACATCAGCGTGTTCGAGCAGTACTTC. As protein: CASSPGDISVFEQYF.

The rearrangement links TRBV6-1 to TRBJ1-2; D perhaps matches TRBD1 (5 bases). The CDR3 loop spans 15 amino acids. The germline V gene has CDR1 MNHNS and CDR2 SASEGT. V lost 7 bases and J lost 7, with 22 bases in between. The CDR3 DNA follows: TGTGCCAGCAAGCAAGGACACCTCCTATCTAGTGGCTACACCTTC. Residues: CASKQGHLLSSGYTF.

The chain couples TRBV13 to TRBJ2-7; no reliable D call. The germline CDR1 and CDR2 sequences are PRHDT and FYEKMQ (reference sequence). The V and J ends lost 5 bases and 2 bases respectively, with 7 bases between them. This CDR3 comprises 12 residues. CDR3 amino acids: CASSGWTYEQYF. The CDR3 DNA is TGTGCCAGCAGCGGATGGACCTACGAGCAGTACTTC.

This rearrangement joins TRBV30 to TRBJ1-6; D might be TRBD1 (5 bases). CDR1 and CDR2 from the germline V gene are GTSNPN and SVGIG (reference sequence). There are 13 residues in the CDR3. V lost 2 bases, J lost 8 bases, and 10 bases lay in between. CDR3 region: CAWSRQGHSPLHF. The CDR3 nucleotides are TGTGCCTGGAGTCGCCAGGGTCATTCACCCCTCCACTTT.

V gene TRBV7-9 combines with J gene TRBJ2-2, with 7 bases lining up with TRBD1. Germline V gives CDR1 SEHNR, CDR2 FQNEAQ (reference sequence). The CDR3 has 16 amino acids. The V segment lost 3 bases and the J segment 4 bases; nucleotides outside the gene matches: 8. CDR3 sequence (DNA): TGTGCCAGCAGCTTCTCAAAACAGGGGAGCACCGGGGAGCTGTTTTTT. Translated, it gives CASSFSKQGSTGELFF.

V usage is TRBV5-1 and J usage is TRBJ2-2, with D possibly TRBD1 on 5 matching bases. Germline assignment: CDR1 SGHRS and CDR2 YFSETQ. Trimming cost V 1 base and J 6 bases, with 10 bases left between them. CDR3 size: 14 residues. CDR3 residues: CASSLIPGSGELFF. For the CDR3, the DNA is TGCGCCAGCAGCTTGATACCAGGGTCCGGGGAGCTGTTTTTT.